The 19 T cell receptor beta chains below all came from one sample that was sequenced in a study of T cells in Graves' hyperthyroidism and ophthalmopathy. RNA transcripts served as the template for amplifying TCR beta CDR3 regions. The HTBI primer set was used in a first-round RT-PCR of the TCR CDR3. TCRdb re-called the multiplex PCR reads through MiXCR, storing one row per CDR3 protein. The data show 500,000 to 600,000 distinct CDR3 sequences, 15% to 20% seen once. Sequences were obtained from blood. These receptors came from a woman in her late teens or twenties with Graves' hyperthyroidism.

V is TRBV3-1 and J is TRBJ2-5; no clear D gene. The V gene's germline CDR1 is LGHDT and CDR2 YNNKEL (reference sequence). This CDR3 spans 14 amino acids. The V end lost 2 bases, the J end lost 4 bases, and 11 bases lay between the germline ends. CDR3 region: CASSQTDPAETQYF. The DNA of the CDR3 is TGTGCCAGCAGCCAAACGGATCCTGCAGAGACCCAGTACTTC.

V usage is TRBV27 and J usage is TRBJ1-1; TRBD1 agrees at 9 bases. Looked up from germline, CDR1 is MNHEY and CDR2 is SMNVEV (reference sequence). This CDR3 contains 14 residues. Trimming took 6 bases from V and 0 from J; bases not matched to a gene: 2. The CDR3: CASRGQGMNTEAFF. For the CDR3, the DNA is TGTGCCAGCAGAGGACAGGGGATGAACACTGAAGCTTTCTTT.

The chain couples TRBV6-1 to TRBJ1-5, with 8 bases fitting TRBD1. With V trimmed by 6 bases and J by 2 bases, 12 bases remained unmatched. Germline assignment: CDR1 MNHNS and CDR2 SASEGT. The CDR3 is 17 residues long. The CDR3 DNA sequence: TGTGCCAGCAGGCACGGGACAGGCGCTTCGGGCAATCAGCCCCAGCATTTT. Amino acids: CASRHGTGASGNQPQHF.

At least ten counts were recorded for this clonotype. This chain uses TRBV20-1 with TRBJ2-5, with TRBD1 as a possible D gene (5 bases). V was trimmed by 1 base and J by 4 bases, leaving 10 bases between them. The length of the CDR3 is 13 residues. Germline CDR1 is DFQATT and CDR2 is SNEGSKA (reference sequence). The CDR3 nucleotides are TGCAGTGCTAGAGTTGGCAGGGCAGAGACCCAGTACTTC. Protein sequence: CSARVGRAETQYF.

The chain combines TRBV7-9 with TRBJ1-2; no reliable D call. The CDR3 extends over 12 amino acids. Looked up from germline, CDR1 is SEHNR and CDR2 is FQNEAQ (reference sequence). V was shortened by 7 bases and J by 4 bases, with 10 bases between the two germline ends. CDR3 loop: CASTTDLYGYTF. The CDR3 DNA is TGTGCCAGCACCACGGACCTCTATGGCTACACCTTC.

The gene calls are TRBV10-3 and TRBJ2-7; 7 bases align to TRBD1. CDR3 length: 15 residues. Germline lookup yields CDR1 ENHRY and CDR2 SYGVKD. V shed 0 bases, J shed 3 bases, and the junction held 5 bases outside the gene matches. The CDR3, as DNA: TGTGCCATCAGTGAGTCAAGGGGGCGAATCTACGAGCAGTACTTC. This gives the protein CAISESRGRIYEQYF.

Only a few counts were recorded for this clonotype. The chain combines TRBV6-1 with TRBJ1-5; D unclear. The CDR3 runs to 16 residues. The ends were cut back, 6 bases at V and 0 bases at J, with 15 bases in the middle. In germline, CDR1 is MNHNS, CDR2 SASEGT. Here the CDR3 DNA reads TGTGCCAGCAGAGTAGGCTTACCTTATAGCAATCAGCCCCAGCATTTT. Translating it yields CASRVGLPYSNQPQHF.

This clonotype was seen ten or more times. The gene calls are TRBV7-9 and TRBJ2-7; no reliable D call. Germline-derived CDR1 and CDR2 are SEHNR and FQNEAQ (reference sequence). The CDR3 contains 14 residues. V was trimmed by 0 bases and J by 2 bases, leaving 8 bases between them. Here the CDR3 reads CASSLAQTPYEQYF. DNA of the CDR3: TGTGCCAGCAGCTTAGCCCAGACGCCCTACGAGCAGTACTTC.

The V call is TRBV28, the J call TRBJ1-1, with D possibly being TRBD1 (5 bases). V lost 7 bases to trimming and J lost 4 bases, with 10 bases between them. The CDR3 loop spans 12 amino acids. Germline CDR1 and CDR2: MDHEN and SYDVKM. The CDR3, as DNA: TGTGCCAGCAATTGGGGGGGCACTGAAGCTTTCTTT. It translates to CASNWGGTEAFF.

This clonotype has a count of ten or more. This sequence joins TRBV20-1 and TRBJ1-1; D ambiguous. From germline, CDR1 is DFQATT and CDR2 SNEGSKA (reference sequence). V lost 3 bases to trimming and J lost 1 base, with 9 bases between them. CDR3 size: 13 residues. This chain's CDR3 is CSARGRSNTEAFF. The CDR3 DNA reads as TGCAGTGCTAGGGGTCGGTCGAACACTGAAGCTTTCTTT.

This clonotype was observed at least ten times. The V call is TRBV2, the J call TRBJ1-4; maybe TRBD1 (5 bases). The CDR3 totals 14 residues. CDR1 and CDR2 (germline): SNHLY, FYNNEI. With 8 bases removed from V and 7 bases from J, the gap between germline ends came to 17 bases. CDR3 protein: CASGRGRVGEKLFF. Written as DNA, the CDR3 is TGTGCCAGCGGGCGGGGCAGAGTGGGTGAAAAACTGTTTTTT. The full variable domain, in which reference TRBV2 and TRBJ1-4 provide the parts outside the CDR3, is EPEVTQTPSHQVTQMGQEVILRCVPISNHLYFYWYRQILGQKVEFLVSFYNNEISEKSEIFDDQFSVERPDGSNFTLKIRSTKLEDSAMYFCASGRGRVGEKLFFGSGTQLSVL.

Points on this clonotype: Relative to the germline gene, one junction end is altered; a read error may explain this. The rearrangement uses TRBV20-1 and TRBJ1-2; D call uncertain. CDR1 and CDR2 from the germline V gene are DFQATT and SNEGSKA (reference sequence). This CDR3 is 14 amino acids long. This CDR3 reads CSAPRYELGYGHTF. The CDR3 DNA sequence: TGCAGTGCGCCAAGATATGAGTTAGGCTATGGCCACACCTTC.

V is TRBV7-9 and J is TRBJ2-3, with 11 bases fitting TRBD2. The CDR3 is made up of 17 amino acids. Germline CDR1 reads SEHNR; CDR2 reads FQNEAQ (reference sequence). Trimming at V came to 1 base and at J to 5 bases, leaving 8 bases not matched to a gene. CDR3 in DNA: TGTGCCAGCAGCTTAGGAGAGGGGCTAGCGGGGGGAGATACGCAGTATTTT. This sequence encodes CASSLGEGLAGGDTQYF.

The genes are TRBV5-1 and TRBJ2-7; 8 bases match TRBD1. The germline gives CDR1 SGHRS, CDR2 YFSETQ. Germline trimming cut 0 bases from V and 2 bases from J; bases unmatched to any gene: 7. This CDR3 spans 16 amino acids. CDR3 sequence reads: CASSLATGVIPYEQYF. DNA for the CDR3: TGCGCCAGCAGCTTGGCGACAGGGGTCATCCCCTACGAGCAGTACTTC.

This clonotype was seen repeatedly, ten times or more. The CDR3 DNA reads TGTGCCACCAGCAGAGCGACAGGGGGCTTCTCCTACAATGAGCAGTTCTTC. Protein sequence: CATSRATGGFSYNEQFF. This chain connects TRBV15 to TRBJ2-1, with 10 bases aligning to TRBD1. V shed 1 base, J shed 0 bases, and the junction held 3 bases outside the gene matches. Germline V gives CDR1 LNHNV, CDR2 YYDKDF (reference sequence). The CDR3 runs to 17 residues.

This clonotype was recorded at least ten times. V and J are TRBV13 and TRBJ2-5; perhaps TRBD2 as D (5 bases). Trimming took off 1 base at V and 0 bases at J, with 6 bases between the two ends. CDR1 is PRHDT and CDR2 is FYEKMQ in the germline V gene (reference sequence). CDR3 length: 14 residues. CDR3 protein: CASSLVGNQETQYF. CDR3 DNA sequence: TGTGCCAGCAGCTTAGTCGGGAACCAAGAGACCCAGTACTTC. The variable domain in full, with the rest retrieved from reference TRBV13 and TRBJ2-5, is AAGVIQSPRHLIKEKRETATLKCYPIPRHDTVYWYQQGPGQDPQFLISFYEKMQSDKGSIPDRFSAQQFSDYHSELNMSSLELGDSALYFCASSLVGNQETQYFGPGTRLLVL.

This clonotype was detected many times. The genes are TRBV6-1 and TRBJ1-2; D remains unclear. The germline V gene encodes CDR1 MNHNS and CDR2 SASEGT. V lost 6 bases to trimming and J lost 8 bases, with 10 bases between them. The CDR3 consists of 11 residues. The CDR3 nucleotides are TGTGCCAGCAGGATTCTAACCGGCTACACCTTC. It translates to CASRILTGYTF.

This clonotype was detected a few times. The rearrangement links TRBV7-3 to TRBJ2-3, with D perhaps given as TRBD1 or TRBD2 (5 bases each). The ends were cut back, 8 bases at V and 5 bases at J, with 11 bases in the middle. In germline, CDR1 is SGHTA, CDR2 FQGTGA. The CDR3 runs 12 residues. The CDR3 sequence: CASRGPGDTQYF. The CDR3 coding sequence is TGTGCCAGCCGGGGCCCCGGAGATACGCAGTATTTT. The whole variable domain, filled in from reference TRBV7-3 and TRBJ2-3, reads GAGVSQTPSNKVTEKGKYVELRCDPISGHTALYWYRQSLGQGPEFLIYFQGTGAADDSGLPNDRFFAVRPEGSVSTLKIQRTERGDSAVYLCASRGPGDTQYFGPGTRLTVL.

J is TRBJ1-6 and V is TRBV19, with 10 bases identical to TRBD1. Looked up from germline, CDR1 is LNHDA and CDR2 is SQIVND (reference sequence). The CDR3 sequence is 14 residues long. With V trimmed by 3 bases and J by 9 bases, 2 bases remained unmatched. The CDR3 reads CASSIWTGGSPLHF. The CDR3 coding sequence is TGTGCCAGTAGTATCTGGACAGGGGGTTCACCCCTCCACTTT.